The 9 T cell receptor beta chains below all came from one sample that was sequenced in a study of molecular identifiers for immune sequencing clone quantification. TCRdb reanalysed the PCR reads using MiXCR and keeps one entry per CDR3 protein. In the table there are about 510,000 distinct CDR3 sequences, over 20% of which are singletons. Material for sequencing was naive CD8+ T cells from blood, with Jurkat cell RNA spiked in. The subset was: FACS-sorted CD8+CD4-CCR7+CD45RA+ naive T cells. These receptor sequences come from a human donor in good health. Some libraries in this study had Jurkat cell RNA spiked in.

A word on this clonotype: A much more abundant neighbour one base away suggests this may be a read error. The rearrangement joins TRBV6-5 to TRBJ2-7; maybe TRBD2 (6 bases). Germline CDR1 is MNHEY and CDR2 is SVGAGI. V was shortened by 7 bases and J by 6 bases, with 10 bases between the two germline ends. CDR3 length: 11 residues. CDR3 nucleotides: TGTGCCAGCACGACTAGTGGCGAGCAGTACTTC. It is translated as CASTTSGEQYF.

CDR3 nucleotide sequence: TGCAGTGCGGTCCACAGGGAAAGCACAGATACGCAGTATTTT. It is translated as CSAVHRESTDTQYF. The chain recombines TRBV20-1 with TRBJ2-3; maybe TRBD1 (6 bases). V shed 6 bases and J shed 0 bases, with 13 bases lying between them. The CDR3 extends over 14 amino acids. From germline, CDR1 is DFQATT and CDR2 SNEGSKA (reference sequence).

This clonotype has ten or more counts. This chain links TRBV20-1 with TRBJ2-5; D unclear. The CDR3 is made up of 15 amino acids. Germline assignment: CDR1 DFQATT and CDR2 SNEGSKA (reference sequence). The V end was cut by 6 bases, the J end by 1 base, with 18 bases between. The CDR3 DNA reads TGCAGTGCCCAGGACCTCTGGGTGAGCCAAGAGACCCAGTACTTC. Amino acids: CSAQDLWVSQETQYF.

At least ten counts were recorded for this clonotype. The DNA of the CDR3 is TGTGCCAGCATGGAGGGGTGGCGTGAAGCTTTCTTT. Amino acid sequence: CASMEGWREAFF. V is TRBV6-1 and J is TRBJ1-1; D may be TRBD1 (5 bases). The CDR3 length is 12 residues. CDR1 and CDR2 from the germline V gene are MNHNS and SASEGT. Between the trimmed V and J ends, which lost 7 bases and 7 bases, there was a span of 13 bases.

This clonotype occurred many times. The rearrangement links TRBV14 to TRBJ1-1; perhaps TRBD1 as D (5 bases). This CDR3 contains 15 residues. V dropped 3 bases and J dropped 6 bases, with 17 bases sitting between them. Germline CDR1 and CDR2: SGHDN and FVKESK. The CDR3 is CASSQRPIWGSEAFF. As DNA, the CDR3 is TGTGCCAGCAGCCAGAGGCCTATTTGGGGGTCTGAAGCTTTCTTT.

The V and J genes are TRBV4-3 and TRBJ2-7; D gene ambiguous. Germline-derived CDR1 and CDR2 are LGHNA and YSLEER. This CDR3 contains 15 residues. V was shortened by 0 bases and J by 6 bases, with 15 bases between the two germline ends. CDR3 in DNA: TGCGCCAGCAGCCAAGACGCGACTGGTTTCCCCGAGCAGTACTTC. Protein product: CASSQDATGFPEQYF.

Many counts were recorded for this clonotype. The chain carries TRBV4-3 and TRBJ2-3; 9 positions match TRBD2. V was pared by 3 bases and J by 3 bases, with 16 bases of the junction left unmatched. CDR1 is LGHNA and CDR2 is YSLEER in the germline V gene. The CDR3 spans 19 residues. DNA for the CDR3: TGCGCCAGCAGCCAGGGGACTAGCACCAGTCTCTATGGGACAGATACGCAGTATTTT. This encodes CASSQGTSTSLYGTDTQYF.

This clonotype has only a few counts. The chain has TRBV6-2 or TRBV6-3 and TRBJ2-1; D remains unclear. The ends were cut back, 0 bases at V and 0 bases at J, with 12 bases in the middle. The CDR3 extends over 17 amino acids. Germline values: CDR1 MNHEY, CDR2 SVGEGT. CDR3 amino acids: CASSYSRLESSYNEQFF. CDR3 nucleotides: TGTGCCAGCAGTTACTCACGACTGGAAAGCTCCTACAATGAGCAGTTCTTC.

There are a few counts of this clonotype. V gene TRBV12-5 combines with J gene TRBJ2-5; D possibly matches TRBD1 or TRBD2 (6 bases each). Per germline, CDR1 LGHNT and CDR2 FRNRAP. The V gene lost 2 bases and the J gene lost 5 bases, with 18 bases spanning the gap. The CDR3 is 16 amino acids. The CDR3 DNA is TGTGCTAGTGGTTTGTTAGGGGGGAAACAGGGCGAGACCCAGTACTTC. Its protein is CASGLLGGKQGETQYF. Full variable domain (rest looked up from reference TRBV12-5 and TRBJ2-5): DARVTQTPRHKVTEMGQEVTMRCQPILGHNTVFWYRQTMMQGLELLAYFRNRAPLDDSGMPKDRFSAEMPDATLATLKIQPSEPRDSAVYFCASGLLGGKQGETQYFGPGTRLLVL.